These 18 T cell receptor beta chains share one sample of origin, sequenced in a study of blood T cell repertoires in COVID-19. Only in-frame clones appear in the TCRdb table, and some are missing; sequencing was by immunoSEQ multiplex PCR. The data show approximately 220,000 clones, around 81% seen once. Sequences were obtained from peripheral blood. Source of these receptors: a woman in her thirties who had recovered from COVID-19.

This sequence joins TRBV6-7 and TRBJ1-6, with 7 bases lining up with TRBD1. TRBV6-7 is classed as an ORF, of uncertain function. The CDR3 has 17 residues. With 6 bases clipped from V and 5 bases from J, the junction kept 13 bases outside the gene matches. CDR3 nucleotide sequence: TGTGCCAGCAGCCAACCGGGACAGAAAATTCATAATTCACCCCTCCACTTT. Translating it yields CASSQPGQKIHNSPLHF.

The V gene is TRBV7-3, the J gene TRBJ1-1; D might be TRBD1 (6 bases). The ends were cut back, 1 base at V and 3 bases at J, with 18 bases in the middle. The CDR3 is 17 residues long. Germline assignment: CDR1 SGHTA and CDR2 FQGTGA. The CDR3 sequence: CASSLSSGRGAHTEAFF. The CDR3 DNA reads TGTGCCAGCAGCTTAAGCTCCGGACGGGGGGCTCACACTGAAGCTTTCTTT.

The chain has TRBV4-1 and TRBJ2-6; no clear D. The CDR3 spans 19 residues. Trimming left V 6 bases short and J 0 bases short, with 21 bases between. Germline assignment: CDR1 MGHRA and CDR2 YSYEKL. For the CDR3, the DNA is TGCGCCAGCAGTAGGAGCGAGAACAAACTAAGCTCTGGGGCCAACGTCCTGACTTTC. It translates to CASSRSENKLSSGANVLTF.

The sample holds a few counts of this clone. The V call is TRBV19, the J call TRBJ2-7; 10 bases map to TRBD2. Germline V gene lookup returns CDR1 LNHDA and CDR2 SQIVND (reference sequence). This CDR3 spans 14 amino acids. The ends lost 10 bases at V and 6 bases at J; junction bases unmatched: 12. This CDR3 is CATKGSGRAFEQYF. Written as DNA, the CDR3 is TGTGCCACCAAAGGCAGCGGGAGGGCCTTCGAGCAGTACTTC. Combining the CDR3 with reference TRBV19 and TRBJ2-7 gives the whole variable domain DGGITQSPKYLFRKEGQNVTLSCEQNLNHDAMYWYRQDPGQGLRLIYYSQIVNDFQKGDIAEGYSVSREKKESFPLTVTSAQKNPTAFYLCATKGSGRAFEQYFGPGTRLTVT.

The chain combines TRBV7-8 with TRBJ1-6; D ambiguous. There are 16 residues in the CDR3. Per the germline V gene, CDR1 is SGHVS and CDR2 is FQNEAQ. Trimming stripped 1 base from V and 0 bases from J, with 7 bases between. CDR3 DNA sequence: TGTGCCAGCAGCTTAGTATCTAGCTCCTATAATTCACCCCTCCACTTT. Translation: CASSLVSSSYNSPLHF. Full variable domain (remainder filled in from reference TRBV7-8 and TRBJ1-6): GAGVSQSPRYKVAKRGQDVALRCDPISGHVSLFWYQQALGQGPEFLTYFQNEAQLDKSGLPSDRFFAERPEGSVSTLKIQRTQQEDSAVYLCASSLVSSSYNSPLHFGNGTRLTVT.

V gene TRBV18 combines with J gene TRBJ1-4; D gene unclear. The V end was cut by 4 bases, the J end by 8 bases, with 8 bases between. The germline gives CDR1 KGHSH, CDR2 LQKENI. There are 12 residues in the CDR3. CDR3 sequence: CASSRLGEKLFF. The CDR3 DNA is TGTGCCAGCTCACGACTAGGGGAAAAACTGTTTTTT. The variable domain in full, completed from reference TRBV18 and TRBJ1-4, reads NAGVMQNPRHLVRRRGQEARLRCSPMKGHSHVYWYRQLPEEGLKFMVYLQKENIIDESGMPKERFSAEFPKEGPSILRIQQVVRGDSAAYFCASSRLGEKLFFGSGTQLSVL.

This clone occurred a few times. The rearrangement links TRBV2 to TRBJ2-7; 7 nucleotides line up with TRBD1. Germline V lookup: CDR1 SNHLY, CDR2 FYNNEI. Unmatched junction bases numbered 7, after V lost 6 bases and J lost 5 bases. The CDR3 consists of 13 residues. Here the CDR3 DNA reads TGTGCCAGCAGACAGGGGCTCCCCGACGAGCAGTACTTC. Translation gives CASRQGLPDEQYF.

This chain joins TRBV5-7 and TRBJ2-6; 7 bases fit TRBD1. TRBV5-7 carries the ORF label, with uncertain function. V lost 4 bases and J lost 0; bases outside the gene matches: 13. This CDR3 region has 19 residues. Here the CDR3 reads CASSPPGGDSLSGANVLTF. As DNA, the CDR3 is TGTGCCAGCAGCCCACCAGGTGGGGACAGCCTCTCTGGGGCCAACGTCCTGACTTTC.

This clone was observed a few times. This rearrangement joins TRBV10-2 to TRBJ2-5; 14 bases align to TRBD2. Germline CDR1 reads WSHSY; CDR2 reads SAAADI. The V gene end was trimmed by 4 bases and the J gene end by 5 bases; junction bases not matched to a gene: 9. The length of the CDR3 is 17 residues. The CDR3 region is CASSARLAGGQGETQYF. The CDR3 nucleotides are TGCGCCAGCAGTGCCCGACTAGCGGGAGGGCAAGGGGAGACCCAGTACTTC.

The J gene is TRBJ2-1, the V gene TRBV10-3, with D tentatively TRBD2 (5 bases). Trimming cost V 4 bases and J 6 bases, with 10 bases left between them. This CDR3 region has 13 residues. The germline gives CDR1 ENHRY, CDR2 SYGVKD. The CDR3 nucleotides read TGTGCCATCAGTGGGACTGGCGTCAATGAGCAGTTCTTC. This codes for CAISGTGVNEQFF.

The chain recombines TRBV9 with TRBJ2-5; the match to TRBD2 covers 7 bases. This CDR3 is built from 16 residues. Germline CDR1 SGDLS, CDR2 YYNGEE. The junction had 10 bases not matched to a gene; V was cut back by 0 bases and J by 5 bases. The CDR3 sequence is CASSVEASGGRETQYF. As DNA, the CDR3 is TGTGCCAGCAGCGTAGAAGCTAGCGGAGGGCGGGAGACCCAGTACTTC.

This chain links TRBV28 with TRBJ2-5, with 13 nucleotides matching TRBD2. Losses at the gene ends were 4 bases for V and 3 bases for J; bases not matched to a gene: 5. This CDR3 spans 16 amino acids. Germline values: CDR1 MDHEN, CDR2 SYDVKM. CDR3 region: CASSSGLAGFKETQYF. In nucleotides, the CDR3 is TGTGCCAGCAGTTCGGGACTAGCGGGATTCAAAGAGACCCAGTACTTC. The whole variable domain, filled in from reference TRBV28 and TRBJ2-5, reads DVKVTQSSRYLVKRTGEKVFLECVQDMDHENMFWYRQDPGLGLRLIYFSYDVKMKEKGDIPEGYSVSREKKERFSLILESASTNQTSMYLCASSSGLAGFKETQYFGPGTRLLVL.

The CDR3 here is CASSVGGLARAYEQYF. The CDR3 DNA is TGTGCCAGCAGCGTAGGTGGACTAGCGAGAGCGTACGAGCAGTACTTC. V is TRBV9 and J is TRBJ2-7; 9 positions match TRBD2. CDR3 length equals 16 residues. V shed 0 bases, J shed 4 bases, and the junction held 8 bases outside the gene matches. Germline CDR1 reads SGDLS; CDR2 reads YYNGEE.

This chain joins TRBV30 and TRBJ2-2; 8 bases fit TRBD2. This CDR3 is built from 16 residues. Losses at the gene ends were 3 bases for V and 4 bases for J; bases not matched to a gene: 10. Germline CDR1 reads GTSNPN; CDR2 reads SVGIG (reference sequence). The CDR3 here is CAWRQTSGWGTGELFF. Written as DNA, the CDR3 is TGTGCCTGGAGACAAACTAGCGGATGGGGCACCGGGGAGCTGTTTTTT.

This clone was detected a few times. The chain combines TRBV10-3 with TRBJ1-1; TRBD1 might be the D (5 bases). Germline CDR1 reads ENHRY; CDR2 reads SYGVKD. Deletions cut 11 bases from V and 6 bases from J, with 10 bases between. The CDR3 length is 10 residues. The CDR3 sequence: CAAGSAEAFF. The CDR3 DNA reads TGTGCCGCAGGGTCGGCTGAAGCTTTCTTT.

This chain joins TRBV28 and TRBJ2-1; 11 bases map to TRBD1. Trimming at V came to 5 bases and at J to 10 bases, leaving 10 bases not matched to a gene. This CDR3 region has 15 residues. Germline lookup yields CDR1 MDHEN and CDR2 SYDVKM. This chain's CDR3 is CASSPGTGGEKEQFF. Here the CDR3 DNA reads TGTGCCAGCAGTCCCGGGACAGGGGGGGAAAAAGAGCAGTTCTTC.

The chain couples TRBV10-2 to TRBJ2-7; 7 nucleotides match TRBD2. The CDR3 is 13 amino acids. Germline CDR1 reads WSHSY; CDR2 reads SAAADI. With 6 bases clipped from V and 6 bases from J, the junction kept 8 bases outside the gene matches. For the CDR3, the DNA is TGCGCCAGCAGAAGAAGCGGGACCACCGAGCAGTACTTC. Translation: CASRRSGTTEQYF.

J is TRBJ2-7 and V is TRBV27; TRBD1 matches 7 bases. The CDR3 is made up of 13 amino acids. With 6 bases clipped from V and 5 bases from J, the junction kept 7 bases outside the gene matches. CDR1 MNHEY and CDR2 SMNVEV come from the germline V gene (reference sequence). CDR3 nucleotides: TGTGCCAGCAGCGCGGACCAGGGGGACGAGCAGTACTTC. The encoded protein is CASSADQGDEQYF.